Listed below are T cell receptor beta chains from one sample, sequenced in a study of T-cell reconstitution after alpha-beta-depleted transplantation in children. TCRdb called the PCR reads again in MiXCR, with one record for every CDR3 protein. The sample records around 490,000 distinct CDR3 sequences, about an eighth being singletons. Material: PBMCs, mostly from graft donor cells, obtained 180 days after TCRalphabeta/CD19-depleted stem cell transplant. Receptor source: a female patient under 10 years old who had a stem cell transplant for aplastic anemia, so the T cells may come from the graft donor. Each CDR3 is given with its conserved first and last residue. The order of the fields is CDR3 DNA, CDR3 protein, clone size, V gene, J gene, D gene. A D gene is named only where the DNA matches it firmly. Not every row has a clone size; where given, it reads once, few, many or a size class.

TGTGCCAGCTTCTATCGGGCGGAAGTTCAGTTCTTC,CASFYRAEVQFF,many,TRBV5-5,TRBJ2-1,-
TGCAGTGCCCGGACAGGGGGAGGCTCCTACAATGAGCAGTTCTTC,CSARTGGGSYNEQFF,-,TRBV20-1,TRBJ2-1,TRBD1
TGTGCCAGCAGCAAAAGAAGGACCAGAGTGCTGGATAGACAGGCGCCTAACTATGGCTACACCTTC,CASSKRRTRVLDRQAPNYGYTF,many,TRBV21-1,TRBJ1-2,-
TGTGCCATCAGTGTTGGTTCGGCGGGACCACGTACGATTGGCTCCTACAATGAGCAGTTCTTC,CAISVGSAGPRTIGSYNEQFF,-,TRBV10-3,TRBJ2-1,-
TGTGCCAGCAGTGAGCTCGACTTCGCGGGAGCCACAGATACGCAGTATTTT,CASSELDFAGATDTQYF,few,TRBV25-1,TRBJ2-3,TRBD2
TGCGCCAGCAGAACACAGGGCCCCCCCAATGAGCAGTTCTTC,CASRTQGPPNEQFF,many,TRBV5-1,TRBJ2-1,-
TGTGCCATCAGGTCGACTAGCGGGAGCTACAATGAGCAGTTCTTC,CAIRSTSGSYNEQFF,few,TRBV10-3,TRBJ2-1,TRBD2
TGTGCCAGCAGTTACGTCGGGGGGGGGAGCGGGACCCAGTACTTC,CASSYVGGGSGTQYF,-,TRBV6-5,TRBJ2-5,TRBD2
TGTGCCAGCAGTTTAGGCAGGTGGTTTAGTGGCTACACCTTC,CASSLGRWFSGYTF,-,TRBV12-3/TRBV12-4,TRBJ1-2,-
TGTGCCAGCTCGAAGGGACTAGCGGACGTAGATACGCAGTATTTT,CASSKGLADVDTQYF,-,TRBV7-8,TRBJ2-3,TRBD2
TGTGCCAGCAGTGAGGACGGGGGGGACAAGGAGACCCAGTACTTC,CASSEDGGDKETQYF,many,TRBV12-3/TRBV12-4,TRBJ2-5,TRBD2
TGTGCCAGCACCCTTTCCGACCGTTATAGCAATCAGCCCCAGCATTTT,CASTLSDRYSNQPQHF,-,TRBV6-1,TRBJ1-5,-
TGTGCCAGCAGTTTTAGGCACAACAAGGGCGACACTGAAGCTTTCTTT,CASSFRHNKGDTEAFF,-,TRBV6-5,TRBJ1-1,-
TGTGCCAGCAGTTTATTTCCTGACTCCAGCTCCTACAATGAGCAGTTCTTC,CASSLFPDSSSYNEQFF,once,TRBV27,TRBJ2-1,-
TGCAGTGCTAGAGCCCCGGGACCCGTTTATGAGCAGTTCTTC,CSARAPGPVYEQFF,many,TRBV20-1,TRBJ2-1,-
TGCAGTGCTAGACTAGTTTTCTCCTACAATGAGCAGTTCTTC,CSARLVFSYNEQFF,few,TRBV20-1,TRBJ2-1,-
TGTGCCACCAGGAGCTCTGGACTAGTCCACACCGGGGAGCTGTTTTTT,CATRSSGLVHTGELFF,-,TRBV15,TRBJ2-2,TRBD2
TGTGCCAGCAGTCCCGGGACACAGGCTTCACCCCTCCACTTT,CASSPGTQASPLHF,-,TRBV12-3/TRBV12-4,TRBJ1-6,-
TGTGCCTGGAGTCTGGGGACTCGCGAGACCCAGTACTTC,CAWSLGTRETQYF,-,TRBV30,TRBJ2-5,-
TGCAGTGCTACCTACTCACAGGGCCCTACCTACGAGCAGTACTTC,CSATYSQGPTYEQYF,few,TRBV20-1,TRBJ2-7,-
TGTGCCAGCAGCTTGATAGTGACAGGGGTTGACCAGCCCCAGCATTTT,CASSLIVTGVDQPQHF,many,TRBV5-8,TRBJ1-5,TRBD1
TGCAGTGCCCACGGGAAATTAGTGGGGAGCTCCTACAATGAGCAGTTCTTC,CSAHGKLVGSSYNEQFF,many,TRBV20-1,TRBJ2-1,-
TGCAGCGTTAGACAGGGGGTCAATGAGCAGTTCTTC,CSVRQGVNEQFF,many,TRBV29-1,TRBJ2-1,TRBD1
TGTGCCAGCAGCTCGGACAGGGGGGGGATCAATCAGCCCCAGCATTTT,CASSSDRGGINQPQHF,-,TRBV7-9,TRBJ1-5,TRBD1
TGTGCCAGCAGTAAAGATTGGGGTCAGCCCCAGCATTTT,CASSKDWGQPQHF,-,TRBV2,TRBJ1-5,-
TGCGCCAGCAGCCTAACGACAGGCGACCTTGCGAAACTGTTTTTT,CASSLTTGDLAKLFF,few,TRBV4-3,TRBJ1-4,-
TGCAGTGCTAGTAACCACGATACGCAGTATTTT,CSASNHDTQYF,many,TRBV20-1,TRBJ2-3,-
TGTGCCAGCAGGAAGACTAGCGGCGGGACCTACGAGCAGTACTTC,CASRKTSGGTYEQYF,many,TRBV3-1,TRBJ2-7,TRBD2
TGCGCCAGCAGCTTGTTTCCGGGGACCAACTCTGGGGCCAACGTCCTGACTTTC,CASSLFPGTNSGANVLTF,many,TRBV5-1,TRBJ2-6,-
TGTGCCAGCAGCTTTATAGGGACAGCCGCTAGCACAGATACGCAGTATTTT,CASSFIGTAASTDTQYF,-,TRBV7-8,TRBJ2-3,TRBD1
TGTGCCACCAGTGACCCGACAGAACATTACAATCAGCCCCAGCATTTT,CATSDPTEHYNQPQHF,-,TRBV24-1,TRBJ1-5,-
TGTGCCAGCAGCCCATTCCGGACCGACAGTTGGAGCTCCTACGAGCAGTACTTC,CASSPFRTDSWSSYEQYF,few,TRBV11-2,TRBJ2-7,-
TGTGCCAGCAGTCTCGCCTTTGGGGCCAACGTCCTGACTTTC,CASSLAFGANVLTF,few,TRBV27,TRBJ2-6,-
TGTGCCAGCAGCCAAGGACCCGCGGGGGGTTACTACGAGCAGTACTTC,CASSQGPAGGYYEQYF,-,TRBV3-1,TRBJ2-7,TRBD2
TGTGCCAGCAGCTTGTATGAGGGTTTCGACTACGAGCAGTACTTC,CASSLYEGFDYEQYF,-,TRBV5-8,TRBJ2-7,-
TGTGCCAGCTCACCAAGCGGGAGCTCTTGGGAGACCCAGTACTTC,CASSPSGSSWETQYF,-,TRBV18,TRBJ2-5,TRBD2
TGTGCCAGCAGCTTGTCGGTTAATTCAGGTGAGCAGTTCTTC,CASSLSVNSGEQFF,-,TRBV5-6,TRBJ2-1,-
TGTGCCAGCAGTTCAGGGGGCCCGCAGTATTTT,CASSSGGPQYF,many,TRBV12-3/TRBV12-4,TRBJ2-3,TRBD1
TGTGCCAGCAGTTTAAACAGGGGGCTGGATACGCAGTATTTT,CASSLNRGLDTQYF,-,TRBV28,TRBJ2-3,TRBD1
TGTGCCAGCTCACCACCTAAGGGGATTGGCACCGGGGAGCTGTTTTTT,CASSPPKGIGTGELFF,few,TRBV18,TRBJ2-2,-
TGTGCCAGCAGTAAATCTCCCGGACTGGATAACTATGGCTACACCTTC,CASSKSPGLDNYGYTF,-,TRBV28,TRBJ1-2,-
TGTGCCAGCAGCTTAGGCCAGACTACCGCCAAAAACATTCAGTACTTC,CASSLGQTTAKNIQYF,-,TRBV7-2,TRBJ2-4,-
TGCAGTGCTAGGGGATTAGGTCGGCCTAGGGGCTTT,CSARGLGRPRGF,few,TRBV20-1,TRBJ1-1,-
TGTGCCAGCAGTTCCAGGGGGCAGGGGTACGAGCAGTACTTC,CASSSRGQGYEQYF,few,TRBV28,TRBJ2-7,TRBD1
TGTGCCAGCAGTCCGCCGGGCGGCGCTGGAATGTACGAGCAGTACTTC,CASSPPGGAGMYEQYF,many,TRBV6-2/TRBV6-3,TRBJ2-7,-
TGTGCCAGCAGCTTAGATGTGTGGGCTGCTACCTCTGGAAACACCATATATTTT,CASSLDVWAATSGNTIYF,few,TRBV11-2,TRBJ1-3,-
TGTGCCAGCAGCCAAGAACCCAGGACAGGGGGGAATCAGCCCCAGCATTTT,CASSQEPRTGGNQPQHF,-,TRBV4-2,TRBJ1-5,TRBD1
TGTGCCAGCAGCGTAGACAGGAGAGGCGACTACGAGCAGTACTTC,CASSVDRRGDYEQYF,-,TRBV9,TRBJ2-7,-